The 18 T cell receptor beta chains below were found in one sample sequenced in a study of blood T cell repertoires in COVID-19. The method was immunoSEQ multiplex PCR; TCRdb's version includes in-frame clones alone and lacks a portion of them. The sample has 240,000 or so clones, around 87% seen once; the top ten hold 6% to 9%. What was sequenced was peripheral blood. The receptors come from a woman aged 70 to 79 with active or convalescent COVID-19.

The chain carries TRBV2 and TRBJ2-7; TRBD1 aligns across 10 bases. The CDR3 has 16 residues. The V and J ends lost 6 bases and 9 bases, in that order; junction bases with no gene match: 17. Germline V gene data show CDR1 as SNHLY and CDR2 as FYNNEI. The CDR3 bases are TGTGCCAGCAGGACACATGGACAGGGGGGCCTAGGGCGGCAGTACTTC. Its translation: CASRTHGQGGLGRQYF.

V usage is TRBV11-2 and J usage is TRBJ1-6; possible D gene TRBD1, 5 bases. The CDR3 sequence is 14 residues long. Between the trimmed V and J ends, which lost 1 base and 11 bases, there was a span of 12 bases. The germline gives CDR1 SGHAT, CDR2 FQNNGV. The CDR3, as DNA: TGTGCCAGCAGCTTAGCCGCGACAGCGACACCCCTCCACTTT. It yields the protein CASSLAATATPLHF.

This chain links TRBV7-2 with TRBJ1-2; weak D call: TRBD1 (5 bases). The length of the CDR3 is 15 residues. Trimming left V 3 bases short and J 1 base short, with 12 bases between. The germline V gene encodes CDR1 SGHTA and CDR2 FQGNSA. DNA of the CDR3: TGTGCCAGCAGCTTCGATTCGACAGTTAACTATGGCTACACCTTC. It specifies CASSFDSTVNYGYTF.

There are a few counts of this clone. The V call is TRBV19, the J call TRBJ1-2, with TRBD1 matching over 9 bases. This CDR3 comprises 15 residues. V shed 6 bases, J shed 4 bases, and the junction held 9 bases outside the gene matches. CDR1 and CDR2 from the germline V gene are LNHDA and SQIVND (reference sequence). The chain's CDR3 is CASRQTGGPTYGYTF. In DNA form, the CDR3 reads TGTGCCAGTAGGCAAACAGGGGGCCCAACCTATGGCTACACCTTC.

Comment on this clone: Different DNA sequences within this sample yield the same CDR3. The rearrangement links TRBV7-2 to TRBJ2-5, with TRBD1 matching 8 bases. The junction had 8 bases not matched to a gene; V was cut back by 6 bases and J by 5 bases. In germline, CDR1 is SGHTA, CDR2 FQGNSA. The CDR3 runs to 14 residues. This CDR3 is CASSSSGGWETQYF. CDR3 coding DNA: TGTGCCAGCAGTTCATCAGGGGGCTGGGAGACCCAGTACTTC. Full variable domain (outside the CDR3, taken from reference TRBV7-2 and TRBJ2-5): GAGVSQSPSNKVTEKGKDVELRCDPISGHTALYWYRQSLGQGLEFLIYFQGNSAPDKSGLPSDRFSAERTGGSVSTLTIQRTQQEDSAVYLCASSSSGGWETQYFGPGTRLLVL.

The chain employs TRBV29-1 and TRBJ1-1; D possibly corresponds to TRBD1 (5 bases). Germline V CDR1 and CDR2: SQVTM, ANQGSEA. CDR3 length: 11 residues. Trimming shortened V by 4 bases and J by 10 bases, and 13 bases separated the two germline ends. CDR3 sequence: CSVVRGEAAFF. CDR3 coding DNA: TGCAGCGTTGTACGGGGGGAGGCAGCTTTCTTT.

This clone came up once. CDR3 DNA: TGTGCCAGCTCAGACAGGGAGTATGGCTACACCTTC. This codes for CASSDREYGYTF. The rearrangement joins TRBV18 to TRBJ1-2; 7 nucleotides line up with TRBD1. Germline V gene data show CDR1 as KGHSH and CDR2 as LQKENI. The CDR3 extends over 12 amino acids. Germline trimming cut 5 bases from V and 5 bases from J; bases unmatched to any gene: 2.

There are a few counts of this clone. The chain has TRBV29-1 and TRBJ1-4, with a tentative D call TRBD1 (6 bases). This CDR3 has 16 amino acids. CDR1 SQVTM and CDR2 ANQGSEA come from the germline V gene. The CDR3 reads CSGRGGNTVEGEKLFF. The CDR3 bases are TGCAGTGGAAGGGGGGGCAACACGGTAGAAGGTGAAAAACTGTTTTTT.

This chain links TRBV27 with TRBJ2-1; the D is unclear. The CDR3 is 15 residues long. V lost 10 bases, J lost 7 bases, and 23 bases lay in between. Germline CDR1 MNHEY, CDR2 SMNVEV (reference sequence). CDR3 bases: TGTGCCACCCCAAGGTCCTGGCCCACAGAAAATGAGCAGTTCTTC. Translating gives CATPRSWPTENEQFF.

This rearrangement joins TRBV2 to TRBJ1-2; D is ambiguous. The length of the CDR3 is 12 residues. V lost 6 bases to trimming and J lost 8 bases, with 13 bases between them. Germline V gene data show CDR1 as SNHLY and CDR2 as FYNNEI. CDR3 in DNA: TGTGCCAGCAGCCCCAGATCGGGAGGCTACACCTTC. This sequence encodes CASSPRSGGYTF.

The chain combines TRBV18 with TRBJ2-2; 7 bases align to TRBD1. The CDR3 contains 15 residues. Germline assignment: CDR1 KGHSH and CDR2 LQKENI. The ends lost 1 base at V and 3 bases at J; junction bases unmatched: 2. In DNA form, the CDR3 reads TGTGCCAGCTCACCACAGGGGGCGGACACCGGGGAGCTGTTTTTT. Encoded protein: CASSPQGADTGELFF.

The V gene is TRBV4-3, the J gene TRBJ1-2, with D unresolved. The CDR3 runs to 14 residues. V lost 1 base and J 7 bases, leaving 13 bases between the germline ends. Germline CDR1 LGHNA, CDR2 YSLEER. This CDR3 reads CASSQVVGVPGYTF. DNA for the CDR3: TGCGCCAGCAGCCAAGTGGTCGGGGTTCCTGGCTACACCTTC.

The chain recombines TRBV9 with TRBJ1-1; TRBD1 might be the D (5 bases). The ends were cut back, 3 bases at V and 5 bases at J, with 17 bases in the middle. The CDR3 length is 15 residues. Germline loops: CDR1 SGDLS, CDR2 YYNGEE. The CDR3 reads CASSARRDSGTEAFF. The CDR3 nucleotides are TGTGCCAGCAGCGCCCGACGGGACTCCGGAACTGAAGCTTTCTTT.

This clone was seen only once. The V gene is TRBV19, the J gene TRBJ1-2, with 7 bases aligning to TRBD1. V shed 9 bases and J 6 bases; nucleotides not matched to a gene: 10. The germline CDR1 and CDR2 sequences are LNHDA and SQIVND (reference sequence). The CDR3 totals 13 residues. The CDR3 DNA sequence: TGTGCCAGCCAGGTGACAGGGACCCATGGCTACACCTTC. Translating gives CASQVTGTHGYTF.

This chain links TRBV5-1 with TRBJ2-1; 12 bases map to TRBD1. This CDR3 has 15 residues. V lost 6 bases, J lost 5 bases, and 6 bases stayed unmatched. Per germline, CDR1 SGHRS and CDR2 YFSETQ. CDR3 bases: TGCGCCAGCAAAGGGGGACAGGGGGCGCACAATGAGCAGTTCTTC. Translating gives CASKGGQGAHNEQFF. Full variable domain (rest looked up from reference TRBV5-1 and TRBJ2-1): KAGVTQTPRYLIKTRGQQVTLSCSPISGHRSVSWYQQTPGQGLQFLFEYFSETQRNKGNFPGRFSGRQFSNSRSEMNVSTLELGDSALYLCASKGGQGAHNEQFFGPGTRLTVL.

The J gene is TRBJ1-5, the V gene TRBV19, with 7 bases lining up with TRBD1. Germline V lookup: CDR1 LNHDA, CDR2 SQIVND (reference sequence). The CDR3 totals 15 residues. V lost 3 bases, J lost 4 bases, and 6 bases stayed unmatched. CDR3 in amino acids: CASSIEGALNQPQHF. For the CDR3, the DNA is TGTGCCAGTAGTATTGAGGGGGCGCTGAATCAGCCCCAGCATTTT.

V is TRBV5-1 and J is TRBJ1-2, with 10 bases aligning to TRBD1. From germline, CDR1 is SGHRS and CDR2 YFSETQ. V gave up 4 bases and J gave up 6 bases; unmatched junction bases: 9. CDR3 length: 15 residues. The CDR3 DNA is TGCGCCAGCAGCGAAATCCCGACAGGGGGCAATGGCTACACCTTC. Amino acids: CASSEIPTGGNGYTF.

This rearrangement joins TRBV6-4 to TRBJ2-1, with TRBD2 matching over 9 bases. Germline trimming cut 3 bases from V and 0 bases from J; bases unmatched to any gene: 3. Germline V lookup: CDR1 MRHNA, CDR2 SNTAGT. The CDR3 has 16 residues. CDR3 DNA: TGTGCCAGCAGTGAGCGGGGGGGTAGCTCCTACAATGAGCAGTTCTTC. Translated: CASSERGGSSYNEQFF.